This T cell receptor (beta chain) was identified during a study of blood T cell repertoires in COVID-19. On the study more broadly: Spain, Italy and the United States supplied samples that represented acute and convalescent COVID-19. PBMCs, B-cell-depleted T cells, or T cells provided the cDNA or gDNA that made up the material.

Authors' methods: Estimates of nucleated cell counts were drawn from the amplification of reference gene primers. Here immunoSEQ multiplex PCR was the method, and the copy in TCRdb shows in-frame clones only, minus some. The V and J calls and clone size are taken from that table; D and trimming were inferred from the DNA. The sample has under 250,000 clones; more than 75% are singletons. CDR1 and CDR2 from the germline V gene are SNHLY and FYNNEI. The CDR3 sequence is 19 residues long. The V segment lost 4 bases and the J segment 3 bases; nucleotides outside the gene matches: 16. Sequences were obtained from peripheral blood. The chain couples TRBV2 to TRBJ1-5; 9 bases map to TRBD1. This clonotype was sampled from a woman aged 65 to 85 with COVID-19, enrolled during active disease. CDR3 DNA: TGTGCCAGCAGTGCGGTGGGACAGGGTCGTCTAGCGAACAATCAGCCCCAGCATTTT. As protein: CASSAVGQGRLANNQPQHF.